This entry features one TCR beta chain sequence. Its antigen is as yet unknown. These data belong to a study of OX40 agonist ivuxolimab in advanced cancers. Study overall: From roughly 20 to 85 years was the age range, with a mean of around 57 years, and approximately 80% were male. Prior checkpoint blockade (anti-PD-1, anti-PD-L1 or anti-CTLA-4) was permitted; approximately 40% had it. Partial responses were seen in three patients, one with hepatocellular carcinoma and two with cutaneous melanoma.

General study points: The specificity for antigen of the expanded peripheral T cells was not determined.

Libraries were prepared by immunoSEQ multiplex PCR; TCRdb keeps only in-frame clonotypes and omits some of them. The sample holds more than 65,000 clones, about 81% seen once. V dropped 3 bases and J dropped 1 base, with 10 bases sitting between them. CDR1 GTSNPN and CDR2 SVGIG come from the germline V gene (reference sequence). The CDR3 length is 14 residues. This TCR came from an adult with an advanced solid tumor such as melanoma, head and neck, liver or kidney cancer. The chain joins TRBV30 to TRBJ2-1, with D tentatively TRBD1 or TRBD2 (6 bases each). The sequencing used CD4+ or CD8+ T cells sorted from blood, collected in a trial of the OX40 agonist ivuxolimab. The CDR3 DNA reads TGTGCCTGGAGCACGGGGGCTTCCTACAATGAGCAGTTCTTC. Amino acid sequence: CAWSTGASYNEQFF.